This TCR beta chain comes out of a study of control samples from healthy donors and cancer patients. TCRdb's table, derived via immunoSEQ multiplex PCR, lists solely in-frame clones and lacks some. The table shows fewer than 110,000 clones, with around nine tenths occurring only once. The sequenced material came from PBMCs. The source of this sequence is a man aged 60-69 years with lung cancer.

This CDR3 reads CASRVDRGTEAFF. The CDR3 nucleotides read TGTGCCAGCAGAGTAGACAGGGGGACTGAAGCTTTCTTT. This rearrangement joins TRBV4-2 to TRBJ1-1, with 9 bases lining up with TRBD1. Germline assignment: CDR1 LGHNA and CDR2 YNFKEQ. V trimming: 6 bases; J trimming: 5 bases; junction bases outside the gene matches: 4. The CDR3 contains 13 residues.